These 26 T cell receptor beta chains share one sample of origin, sequenced in a study of T cell changes during pregnancy in multiple sclerosis. The data were produced by immunoSEQ multiplex PCR, yet TCRdb's version contains in-frame clones alone and is incomplete. The sample carries 30,000 to 45,000 clones, about 90% recorded once. Specimen: CD8+ T cells from peripheral blood mononuclear cells, collected before pregnancy. Source of these receptors: a female donor with multiple sclerosis, enrolled in a pregnancy study.

The chain couples TRBV27 to TRBJ2-1; no firm D call. The ends were cut back, 6 bases at V and 10 bases at J, with 19 bases in the middle. This CDR3 is built from 14 residues. Germline V CDR1 and CDR2: MNHEY, SMNVEV (reference sequence). The CDR3 region is CASSLVASAREQFF. DNA for the CDR3: TGTGCCAGCAGCCTTGTGGCTTCGGCGCGGGAGCAGTTCTTC.

J is TRBJ1-3 and V is TRBV30, with a weak D call TRBD1 (5 bases). V gave up 1 base and J gave up 7 bases, with 14 bases separating them. The CDR3 runs 14 residues. Germline CDR1 reads GTSNPN; CDR2 reads SVGIG (reference sequence). DNA for the CDR3: TGTGCCTGGAGTGATGTTCGGAGGGGTAACACCATATATTTT. This sequence encodes CAWSDVRRGNTIYF.

By share of the sample, this clone is medium-sized. The chain employs TRBV6-4 and TRBJ2-2; 12 positions agree with TRBD1. From germline, CDR1 is MRHNA and CDR2 SNTAGT. This CDR3 has 17 residues. The V gene end was trimmed by 0 bases and the J gene end by 3 bases; junction bases not matched to a gene: 2. The CDR3 DNA reads TGTGCCAGCAGTGACTCCGGGACAGGGGGCGACACCGGGGAGCTGTTTTTT. It specifies CASSDSGTGGDTGELFF.

V usage is TRBV2 and J usage is TRBJ2-6; D may be TRBD1 (6 bases). The V gene's germline CDR1 is SNHLY and CDR2 FYNNEI. Deletions cut 7 bases from V and 0 bases from J, with 16 bases between. The CDR3 has 17 amino acids. As DNA, the CDR3 is TGTGCCAGCATCCCGGGACACCCTAGCTCTGGGGCCAACGTCCTGACTTTC. Translated, it gives CASIPGHPSSGANVLTF. The full variable domain, its missing parts supplied by reference TRBV2 and TRBJ2-6, is EPEVTQTPSHQVTQMGQEVILRCVPISNHLYFYWYRQILGQKVEFLVSFYNNEISEKSEIFDDQFSVERPDGSNFTLKIRSTKLEDSAMYFCASIPGHPSSGANVLTFGAGSRLTVL.

The rearrangement links TRBV19 to TRBJ1-5, with TRBD1 identical over 8 bases. The CDR3 spans 13 residues. Germline V gene data show CDR1 as LNHDA and CDR2 as SQIVND (reference sequence). Unmatched junction bases numbered 1, after V lost 3 bases and J lost 6 bases. The CDR3 DNA is TGTGCCAGTAGTATGGACAGGGCTCAGCCCCAGCATTTT. Its protein is CASSMDRAQPQHF.

The V and J genes are TRBV13 and TRBJ2-7; 10 bases are a match to TRBD1. This CDR3 region has 14 residues. J lost 6 bases, V lost 5 bases, and 7 bases had no gene match. The germline CDR1 and CDR2 sequences are PRHDT and FYEKMQ (reference sequence). CDR3 bases: TGTGCCAGCAGCCTTAGACAGGGGGCGAGCGAGCAGTACTTC. Protein: CASSLRQGASEQYF.

V usage is TRBV28 and J usage is TRBJ2-3; 7 nucleotides line up with TRBD2. Germline V gene sequence: CDR1 MDHEN, CDR2 SYDVKM. The CDR3 loop spans 15 amino acids. The ends lost 3 bases at V and 2 bases at J; junction bases unmatched: 5. CDR3 in amino acids: CASSFGGDSTDTQYF. CDR3 DNA: TGTGCCAGCAGTTTTGGGGGGGACTCCACAGATACGCAGTATTTT.

The rearrangement links TRBV7-3 to TRBJ2-5, with 9 nucleotides matching TRBD1. CDR3 length: 13 amino acids. After removal of 5 bases from V and 4 bases from J, the junction contained 2 bases not matched to a gene. CDR1 and CDR2 from the germline V gene are SGHTA and FQGTGA. The CDR3 bases are TGTGCCAGCAGCCCGACAGGGGGAGAGACCCAGTACTTC. Translation: CASSPTGGETQYF.

The chain uses TRBV6-4 and TRBJ2-1; D unresolved. With 4 bases removed from V and 8 bases from J, the gap between germline ends came to 12 bases. The CDR3 totals 13 residues. CDR1 and CDR2 (germline): MRHNA, SNTAGT. The chain's CDR3 is CASSAEPRDEQFF. The DNA for the CDR3 is TGTGCCAGCAGTGCCGAGCCTCGGGATGAGCAGTTCTTC.

V gene TRBV9 combines with J gene TRBJ1-2, with TRBD1 matching over 12 bases. The trim removed 2 bases at V and 6 bases at J, leaving 5 bases unmatched. The CDR3 runs to 15 residues. The V gene's germline CDR1 is SGDLS and CDR2 YYNGEE. In DNA form, the CDR3 reads TGTGCCAGCAGCGTCGGGGACAGGGGGCCTAATGGCTACACCTTC. It is translated as CASSVGDRGPNGYTF.

V is TRBV13 and J is TRBJ1-2, with 7 bases that match TRBD1. This CDR3 is built from 14 residues. Germline CDR1 reads PRHDT; CDR2 reads FYEKMQ (reference sequence). The ends lost 5 bases at V and 3 bases at J; junction bases unmatched: 6. The chain's CDR3 is CASSPRGRHYGYTF. The CDR3, as DNA: TGTGCCAGCAGCCCTAGGGGGCGCCACTATGGCTACACCTTC.

V usage is TRBV7-8 and J usage is TRBJ1-5, with D uncertain. Germline CDR1 SGHVS, CDR2 FQNEAQ. The CDR3 contains 15 residues. Trimming shortened V by 3 bases and J by 7 bases, and 16 bases separated the two germline ends. CDR3 nucleotides: TGTGCCAGCAGCTTTTTGGTGGGAGGGTCGCAGCCCCAGCATTTT. Translated, it gives CASSFLVGGSQPQHF.

The DNA of the CDR3 is TGTGCCAGTAGTATACACACAGGGATAGGTAGCAATCAGCCCCAGCATTTT. Amino acid sequence: CASSIHTGIGSNQPQHF. V and J are TRBV19 and TRBJ1-5; D is possibly TRBD1 (6 bases). Between the trimmed V and J ends, which lost 2 bases and 0 bases, there was a span of 14 bases. Germline-derived CDR1 and CDR2 are LNHDA and SQIVND (reference sequence). The CDR3 has 17 residues.

V usage is TRBV19 and J usage is TRBJ2-4, with TRBD2 as a possible D gene (5 bases). The CDR3 is 16 residues long. V was pared by 4 bases and J by 0 bases, with 13 bases between. CDR1 and CDR2 (germline): LNHDA, SQIVND (reference sequence). CDR3 protein: CASSTNGLLAKNIQYF. CDR3 bases: TGTGCCAGTAGTACTAATGGACTGCTAGCCAAAAACATTCAGTACTTC.

V gene TRBV29-1 combines with J gene TRBJ2-2, with TRBD1 as a possible D gene (5 bases). V was shortened by 3 bases and J by 9 bases, with 11 bases between the two germline ends. Germline V lookup: CDR1 SQVTM, CDR2 ANQGSEA. The CDR3 totals 12 residues. CDR3: CSVDQGGRELFF. The CDR3 DNA is TGCAGCGTTGACCAGGGTGGCCGGGAGCTGTTTTTT.

The gene calls are TRBV28 and TRBJ2-7, with D possibly being TRBD2 (5 bases). This CDR3 spans 15 amino acids. V was trimmed by 5 bases and J by 0 bases, leaving 14 bases between them. CDR1 MDHEN and CDR2 SYDVKM come from the germline V gene. CDR3 sequence (DNA): TGTGCCAGCAGTAGAACTAGGACCAGCTCCTACGAGCAGTACTTC. Translating it yields CASSRTRTSSYEQYF.

Details on this clone: Additional DNA sequences in this sample encode the identical CDR3. V and J are TRBV4-1 and TRBJ1-3; D gene ambiguous. V lost 0 bases and J 0 bases, leaving 6 bases between the germline ends. The CDR3 is 15 residues long. Germline loops: CDR1 MGHRA, CDR2 YSYEKL. Written as DNA, the CDR3 is TGCGCCAGCAGCCAAGATCGGGGCTCTGGAAACACCATATATTTT. It codes for CASSQDRGSGNTIYF.

This CDR3 is CASSLNAGTEAFF. Written as DNA, the CDR3 is TGTGCCAGCAGCTTGAACGCGGGCACTGAAGCTTTCTTT. The chain links TRBV5-6 to TRBJ1-1; D gene uncertain. With 1 base removed from V and 4 bases from J, the gap between germline ends came to 8 bases. CDR3 length: 13 residues. Germline values: CDR1 SGHDT, CDR2 YYEEEE.

J is TRBJ1-1 and V is TRBV4-1; TRBD1 might be the D (6 bases). CDR3 length equals 15 residues. Trimming took off 0 bases at V and 4 bases at J, with 12 bases between the two ends. Per the germline V gene, CDR1 is MGHRA and CDR2 is YSYEKL. This CDR3 reads CASSQDRGGGTEAFF. CDR3 nucleotide sequence: TGCGCCAGCAGCCAAGACAGGGGCGGCGGCACTGAAGCTTTCTTT.

The rearrangement joins TRBV27 to TRBJ1-2; the match to TRBD1 covers 11 bases. With 4 bases clipped from V and 4 bases from J, the junction kept 5 bases outside the gene matches. Per the germline V gene, CDR1 is MNHEY and CDR2 is SMNVEV (reference sequence). This CDR3 has 15 amino acids. CDR3 sequence (DNA): TGTGCCAGCAGTTCCGGGACAGGGGGGGCCTATGGCTACACCTTC. It yields the protein CASSSGTGGAYGYTF.

This chain joins TRBV27 and TRBJ2-1, with 11 bases identical to TRBD2. This CDR3 contains 14 residues. CDR1 and CDR2 from the germline V gene are MNHEY and SMNVEV (reference sequence). With 6 bases clipped from V and 6 bases from J, the junction kept 4 bases outside the gene matches. The CDR3 region has the DNA TGTGCCAGCAGCTCCGGGACTAGCGGCAATGAGCAGTTCTTC. Translated, it gives CASSSGTSGNEQFF.

V gene TRBV5-1 combines with J gene TRBJ2-4; the match to TRBD2 covers 7 bases. V was clipped by 0 bases and J by 7 bases; unmatched bases: 7. This CDR3 spans 15 amino acids. The V gene's germline CDR1 is SGHRS and CDR2 YFSETQ. CDR3 coding DNA: TGCGCCAGCAGCTTGGCCGGGTGGGAGGGGAACATTCAGTACTTC. Translated, it gives CASSLAGWEGNIQYF.

V is TRBV19 and J is TRBJ1-5, with 10 bases lining up with TRBD1. After removal of 10 bases from V and 2 bases from J, the junction contained 8 bases not matched to a gene. The CDR3 has 15 residues. Germline assignment: CDR1 LNHDA and CDR2 SQIVND (reference sequence). For the CDR3, the DNA is TGTGCCACATCGCCCGGGACAGGGGGCAATCAGCCCCAGCATTTT. The encoded protein is CATSPGTGGNQPQHF.

This sequence joins TRBV2 and TRBJ1-5; 10 nucleotides align to TRBD1. Germline V lookup: CDR1 SNHLY, CDR2 FYNNEI. This CDR3 is built from 18 residues. Unmatched junction bases numbered 9, after V lost 3 bases and J lost 1 base. CDR3 nucleotide sequence: TGTGCCAGCAGTGATGGCTGGACAGGGGGTCGGAGCAATCAGCCCCAGCATTTT. Protein sequence: CASSDGWTGGRSNQPQHF. Together with reference TRBV2 and TRBJ1-5, the CDR3 gives the full variable domain: EPEVTQTPSHQVTQMGQEVILRCVPISNHLYFYWYRQILGQKVEFLVSFYNNEISEKSEIFDDQFSVERPDGSNFTLKIRSTKLEDSAMYFCASSDGWTGGRSNQPQHFGDGTRLSIL.

The chain carries TRBV7-9 and TRBJ2-3; D may be TRBD1 (7 bases). Trimming took 3 bases from V and 5 from J, leaving 18 bases between them. The CDR3 extends over 16 amino acids. Per germline, CDR1 SEHNR and CDR2 FQNEAQ (reference sequence). The CDR3, as DNA: TGTGCCAGCAGCTTTGTCAGGGGGGTAAGAGGAGATACGCAGTATTTT. Its translation is CASSFVRGVRGDTQYF.

This chain links TRBV30 with TRBJ1-1, with D unclear. Germline lookup yields CDR1 GTSNPN and CDR2 SVGIG (reference sequence). CDR3 length: 13 amino acids. V lost 0 bases and J 7 bases, leaving 12 bases between the germline ends. CDR3 sequence: CAWSVQGGIEAFF. CDR3 nucleotide sequence: TGTGCCTGGAGTGTACAAGGAGGGATTGAAGCTTTCTTT.